These 9 T cell receptor beta chains came from one sample sequenced in a study of graft-versus-host responses after intestinal transplantation. Repertoires were generated with immunoSEQ multiplex PCR, while TCRdb's copy carries only in-frame clones and drops some. The sample records tens of thousands of clones, just under 95% being singletons. This specimen consisted of bone marrow, obtained 700 to 750 days after intestinal transplantation. Receptors originate from a human patient who received an intestinal transplant, so some T cells may come from the graft donor.

This chain connects TRBV18 to TRBJ1-1; no reliable D call. The V gene lost 5 bases and the J gene lost 1 base, with 11 bases spanning the gap. Germline CDR1 and CDR2: KGHSH and LQKENI. The CDR3 runs to 14 residues. The chain's CDR3 is CASSWSIENTEAFF. In DNA form, the CDR3 reads TGTGCCAGCTCATGGTCCATTGAGAACACTGAAGCTTTCTTT.

This clone appeared once. The chain is built from TRBV7-9 and TRBJ2-5; 10 bases align to TRBD2. Judging by the DNA end, TRBJ2-7 fits better; the J call may be wrong. Germline V gene lookup returns CDR1 SEHNR and CDR2 FQNEAQ (reference sequence). This CDR3 has 13 residues. In nucleotides, the CDR3 is TGTGCCAGTACCCCTAGCGGGAGTTACGAGCAGTACTTC. This gives the protein CASTPSGSYEQYF.

The chain combines TRBV6-5 with TRBJ1-1; D uncertain. V gave up 5 bases and J gave up 5 bases, with 12 bases separating them. The CDR3 extends over 13 amino acids. Germline assignment: CDR1 MNHEY and CDR2 SVGAGI. This CDR3 reads CASSPSIRTEAFF. DNA of the CDR3: TGTGCCAGCAGTCCGTCGATAAGGACTGAAGCTTTCTTT.

CDR3 DNA: TGTGCCAGCAGCGTAGGCCCAGCGGCAACTAATGAAAAACTGTTTTTT. Amino acids: CASSVGPAATNEKLFF. The V gene is TRBV9, the J gene TRBJ1-4; D unresolved. Per germline, CDR1 SGDLS and CDR2 YYNGEE. The CDR3 contains 16 residues. Trimming took 0 bases from V and 0 from J, leaving 9 bases between them.

V gene TRBV10-1 combines with J gene TRBJ2-5, with D possibly called TRBD1 or TRBD2 (5 bases each). Deletions cut 4 bases from V and 2 bases from J, with 11 bases between. Germline CDR1 is WNHNN and CDR2 is SYGVQD (reference sequence). This CDR3 region has 14 residues. The CDR3: CASSAGTEQETQYF. CDR3 nucleotide sequence: TGCGCCAGCAGTGCCGGGACCGAACAAGAGACCCAGTACTTC.

This clone has a single count. This chain links TRBV5-1 with TRBJ1-1, with D maybe TRBD1 (6 bases). The CDR3 has 13 residues. Germline lookup yields CDR1 SGHRS and CDR2 YFSETQ. The V end lost 1 base, the J end lost 4 bases, and 8 bases lay between the germline ends. The CDR3 sequence: CASSLNRATEAFF. The CDR3 nucleotides read TGCGCCAGCAGCTTGAACAGGGCCACTGAAGCTTTCTTT.

This clone has only a few counts. In DNA, the CDR3 is TGTGCCAGCAGTTACTCGAAACAGGGCAATCAGCCCCAGCATTTT. It translates to CASSYSKQGNQPQHF. The chain combines TRBV6-5 with TRBJ1-5; maybe TRBD1 (5 bases). The CDR3 is 15 amino acids. V lost 0 bases and J 2 bases, leaving 8 bases between the germline ends. The germline V gene encodes CDR1 MNHEY and CDR2 SVGAGI.

The V and J genes are TRBV2 and TRBJ2-1; 7 bases align to TRBD2. CDR1 and CDR2 from the germline V gene are SNHLY and FYNNEI. The CDR3 contains 14 residues. V gave up 10 bases and J gave up 5 bases; unmatched junction bases: 11. DNA of the CDR3: TGTGCCAACTACGCGGGGGACGTCGACAATGAGCAGTTCTTC. As protein: CANYAGDVDNEQFF.

The table lists this clone with a few counts. The V call is TRBV21-1, the J call TRBJ1-6. TRBV21-1 is a pseudogene segment. This CDR3 comprises 12 residues. CDR3 amino acids: CASSEGGDLLHF. The DNA for the CDR3 is TGTGCCAGCAGCGAGGGAGGGGACCTGCTCCACTTT.